The present entry profiles one TCR beta chain with its context. What it binds is unknown. The data were produced by immunoSEQ multiplex PCR, yet TCRdb's version contains in-frame clones alone and is incomplete. The sample shows about 18,000 clones, about 80% of them seen only once. The data were obtained in a study of OX40 agonist ivuxolimab in advanced cancers. About the research overall: Head and neck, renal cell, melanoma or hepatocellular carcinoma were the cancers that dose-escalation patients had.

Study-wide results and limits: Among the lowest peripheral clonal expansion occurred in 0.1-3.0 mg/kg partial responders.

Patients with autoimmune history or systemic immunosuppression were excluded. Cycle 7 day 1, cycle 4 day 1, and baseline were the timepoints at which blood was sampled. The origin of this receptor is an adult with an advanced solid tumor such as melanoma, head and neck, liver or kidney cancer. The material was CD4+ or CD8+ T cells sorted from blood, obtained in a trial of the OX40 agonist ivuxolimab.

The CDR3 region has the DNA TGTGCCACCTACTCGGGAGGGAATGAATGGGGGGAGCTGTTTTTT. Translating gives CATYSGGNEWGELFF. The gene calls are TRBV6-6 and TRBJ2-2, with 8 positions matching TRBD2. CDR1 is MNHNY, CDR2 SVGAGI, per germline (reference sequence). The V gene end was trimmed by 10 bases and the J gene end by 8 bases; junction bases not matched to a gene: 15. This CDR3 is built from 15 residues.